The 6 T cell receptor beta chains presented below share a single source sample, sequenced in a study of a mutant IDH1 vaccine in newly diagnosed glioma. These receptors are not linked to any known antigen. The method was immunoSEQ multiplex PCR; TCRdb's version includes in-frame clones alone and lacks a portion of them. Among approximately 60,000 clones listed, 80% to 90% were seen once. As for time point: week 35, safety follow-up. One vaccine dose held 300 ug of mutant IDH1 20-mer peptide and came with topical imiquimod. Here the sequenced sample was PBMCs, taken from a glioma patient whose treatment included an IDH1 peptide vaccine. All receptors derive from a man in his forties or fifties with glioma.

This chain connects TRBV7-9 to TRBJ2-2; 12 bases agree with TRBD2. The CDR3 is 17 residues long. The trim removed 5 bases at V and 3 bases at J, leaving 7 bases unmatched. CDR1 and CDR2 (germline): SEHNR, FQNEAQ (reference sequence). This CDR3 is CASSLGLAGIYTGELFF. DNA of the CDR3: TGTGCCAGCAGCCTCGGACTAGCGGGGATCTACACCGGGGAGCTGTTTTTT. Complete variable domain (other parts from reference TRBV7-9 and TRBJ2-2): DTGVSQNPRHKITKRGQNVTFRCDPISEHNRLYWYRQTLGQGPEFLTYFQNEAQLEKSRLLSDRFSAERPKGSFSTLEIQRTEQGDSAMYLCASSLGLAGIYTGELFFGEGSRLTVL.

The rearrangement links TRBV14 to TRBJ2-3; the D is unclear. V lost 1 base to trimming and J lost 6 bases, with 14 bases between them. Germline CDR1 is SGHDN and CDR2 is FVKESK. The CDR3 runs to 15 residues. For the CDR3, the DNA is TGTGCCAGCAGCCAAGGAGATACTAAAGGGGATACGCAGTATTTT. Residues: CASSQGDTKGDTQYF.

The chain is built from TRBV5-6 and TRBJ1-5, with TRBD1 matching 8 bases. The junction had 5 bases not matched to a gene; V was cut back by 0 bases and J by 6 bases. This CDR3 is built from 15 residues. Germline CDR1 reads SGHDT; CDR2 reads YYEEEE. The CDR3 sequence: CASSLGRGLTQPQHF. The CDR3 bases are TGTGCCAGCAGCTTGGGCAGGGGGCTTACTCAGCCCCAGCATTTT. Full variable domain (missing parts from reference TRBV5-6 and TRBJ1-5): DAGVTQSPTHLIKTRGQQVTLRCSPKSGHDTVSWYQQALGQGPQFIFQYYEEEERQRGNFPDRFSGHQFPNYSSELNVNALLLGDSALYLCASSLGRGLTQPQHFGDGTRLSIL.

The CDR3 region has the DNA TGTGCCAGCACTCGGGCTAGCGGGCAAGAGACCCAGTACTTC. Protein sequence: CASTRASGQETQYF. The chain combines TRBV27 with TRBJ2-5, with 8 bases identical to TRBD2. The CDR3 is 14 amino acids. Germline values: CDR1 MNHEY, CDR2 SMNVEV (reference sequence). V shed 7 bases, J shed 2 bases, and the junction held 6 bases outside the gene matches.

This chain uses TRBV10-3 with TRBJ2-7; 8 nucleotides line up with TRBD2. The CDR3 covers 15 residues. The V gene end was trimmed by 6 bases and the J gene end by 4 bases; junction bases not matched to a gene: 11. Looked up from germline, CDR1 is ENHRY and CDR2 is SYGVKD. CDR3 sequence reads: CAIRASSGPLYEQYF. Here the CDR3 DNA reads TGTGCCATCAGGGCATCTAGCGGGCCTCTTTACGAGCAGTACTTC.

This chain connects TRBV27 to TRBJ1-2, with D possibly TRBD1 on 5 matching bases. Trimming cost V 5 bases and J 0 bases, with 19 bases left between them. Germline CDR1 MNHEY, CDR2 SMNVEV (reference sequence). The CDR3 has 17 residues. CDR3 DNA sequence: TGTGCCAGCAGTCCCGCATGGCAGGGCCCAGCTAACTATGGCTACACCTTC. Translating gives CASSPAWQGPANYGYTF.